Included here is one T cell receptor beta chain sequence, with context. What it binds is not known. Method: immunoSEQ multiplex PCR; TCRdb's copy keeps in-frame clones and lacks some. The sample has 90,000 to 150,000 clones, 87% seen once. The sample comes from a study of T cell responses to AZD1222 COVID-19 vaccine. Study-wide points: Nearly half of spike-specific TCRs reportedly target unmutated variant regions. The donor group comprised mostly white British people and more females; the analysis possibly underestimated clonal diversity.

Sequenced here: peripheral blood, sampled on day 0 of AZD1222 vaccination. The sequence came from an adult in good health.

The CDR3 bases are TGCGCCAGCAGTCCTCTAGCGGGAGGCCCCGGGGAGCAGTTCTTC. Translation: CASSPLAGGPGEQFF. The rearrangement joins TRBV5-1 to TRBJ2-1; 11 nucleotides agree with TRBD2. There are 15 residues in the CDR3. Germline V CDR1 and CDR2: SGHRS, YFSETQ. Trimming at V came to 5 bases and at J to 10 bases, leaving 11 bases not matched to a gene.